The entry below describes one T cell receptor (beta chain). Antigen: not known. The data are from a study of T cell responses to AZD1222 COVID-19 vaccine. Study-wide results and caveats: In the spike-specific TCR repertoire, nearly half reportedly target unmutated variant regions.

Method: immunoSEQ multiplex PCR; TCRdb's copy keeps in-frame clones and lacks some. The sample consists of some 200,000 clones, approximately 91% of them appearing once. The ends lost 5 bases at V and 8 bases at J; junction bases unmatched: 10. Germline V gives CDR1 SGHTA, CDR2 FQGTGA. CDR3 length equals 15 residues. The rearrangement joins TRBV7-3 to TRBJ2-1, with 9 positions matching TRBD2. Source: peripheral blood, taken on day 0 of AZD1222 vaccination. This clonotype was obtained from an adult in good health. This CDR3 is CASSAREGLYDEQFF. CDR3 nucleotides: TGTGCCAGCAGCGCGCGGGAGGGCCTTTATGATGAGCAGTTCTTC.